These 29 T cell receptor beta chains were sequenced from one sample in a study of T cells in localized non-small cell lung cancer. Assay used: immunoSEQ multiplex PCR; TCRdb lists only in-frame clones, some missing. Altogether 25,000 to 30,000 clones are present, about 90% being singletons, with the ten largest covering roughly 2.9%. The input for sequencing was peripheral blood, taken before any cancer treatment. The receptor set was obtained from a woman aged 18 to 55 with stage I lung adenocarcinoma.

V is TRBV4-1 and J is TRBJ2-1, with TRBD2 matching over 8 bases. J was trimmed by 9 bases and V by 4 bases; bases with no gene match: 17. The length of the CDR3 is 17 residues. Germline values: CDR1 MGHRA, CDR2 YSYEKL. CDR3 coding DNA: TGCGCCAGCAGCCCGAAAGGGCAGGGACTAGAAGGGACTGAGCAGTTCTTC. Its translation is CASSPKGQGLEGTEQFF.

The CDR3 nucleotides are TGTGCCAGCAGTTTAGCGGGAGGGGAAATCTTCTACAATGAGCAGTTCTTC. This gives the protein CASSLAGGEIFYNEQFF. V and J are TRBV28 and TRBJ2-1; 9 nucleotides align to TRBD2. V trimming: 2 bases; J trimming: 3 bases; junction bases outside the gene matches: 8. Germline CDR1 and CDR2: MDHEN and SYDVKM. The CDR3 is 17 amino acids.

This rearrangement joins TRBV5-4 to TRBJ1-1; TRBD1 agrees at 7 bases. CDR3 length equals 14 residues. Germline V gene sequence: CDR1 SGHNT, CDR2 YYREEE (reference sequence). V lost 4 bases and J lost 0; bases outside the gene matches: 3. The CDR3 sequence: CASSPGQMNTEAFF. As DNA, the CDR3 is TGTGCCAGCAGCCCGGGACAGATGAACACTGAAGCTTTCTTT.

This clone has just one count. V gene TRBV6-5 combines with J gene TRBJ2-1, with 9 positions matching TRBD2. CDR1 is MNHEY and CDR2 is SVGAGI in the germline V gene. The length of the CDR3 is 15 residues. J gave up 9 bases and V 2 bases, and 8 bases lay outside the gene matches. The CDR3 nucleotides are TGTGCCAGCAGTTACGATTTTGCTAGCGGGGTTGAGCAGTTCTTC. Translating it yields CASSYDFASGVEQFF.

The rearrangement joins TRBV7-9 to TRBJ2-4; no clear D gene. The CDR3 runs to 11 residues. The germline CDR1 and CDR2 sequences are SEHNR and FQNEAQ (reference sequence). V gave up 2 bases and J gave up 6 bases, with 2 bases separating them. The CDR3 is CASSLRNIQYF. In DNA, the CDR3 is TGTGCCAGCAGCTTAAGAAACATTCAGTACTTC.

The gene calls are TRBV7-2 and TRBJ1-1; the D gene is possibly TRBD1 (6 bases). The CDR3 consists of 12 residues. Germline V gene lookup returns CDR1 SGHTA and CDR2 FQGNSA. Trimming cost V 1 base and J 7 bases, with 7 bases left between them. The CDR3 DNA reads as TGTGCCAGCAGCTTAGGGACAGTTGAAGCTTTCTTT. Residues: CASSLGTVEAFF.

This clone appeared once. V is TRBV27 and J is TRBJ2-1; TRBD2 matches 14 bases. The germline gives CDR1 MNHEY, CDR2 SMNVEV (reference sequence). There are 15 residues in the CDR3. The ends lost 5 bases at V and 10 bases at J; junction bases unmatched: 7. The CDR3 coding sequence is TGTGCCAGCAGTCCGGGACTAGCGGGAGTCTTGGAGCAGTTCTTC. Amino acids: CASSPGLAGVLEQFF.

The rearrangement links TRBV19 to TRBJ2-7, with D uncertain. Germline V gives CDR1 LNHDA, CDR2 SQIVND (reference sequence). The CDR3 totals 13 residues. V was shortened by 5 bases and J by 2 bases, with 10 bases between the two germline ends. The CDR3 DNA reads as TGTGCCAGTAGTCTTCACGTAGCCTACGAGCAGTACTTC. Translating it yields CASSLHVAYEQYF.

This clone was counted a single time. J is TRBJ2-1 and V is TRBV7-9; tentative D call: TRBD2 (6 bases). Germline CDR1 is SEHNR and CDR2 is FQNEAQ (reference sequence). Trimming removed 5 bases at V and 3 bases at J, with 17 bases between. The CDR3 consists of 16 residues. CDR3 loop: CASSVSRGGLYNEQFF. The CDR3 region has the DNA TGTGCCAGCAGCGTATCACGAGGAGGGCTCTACAATGAGCAGTTCTTC.

The chain recombines TRBV4-1 with TRBJ1-1; no clear D gene. Germline CDR1 is MGHRA and CDR2 is YSYEKL. V was shortened by 3 bases and J by 4 bases, with 9 bases between the two germline ends. CDR3 length equals 13 residues. The CDR3 loop is CASSHPYGTEAFF. The CDR3 DNA sequence: TGCGCCAGCAGCCACCCCTACGGCACTGAAGCTTTCTTT.

The chain links TRBV19 to TRBJ2-1; TRBD2 aligns across 10 bases. Trimming at V came to 3 bases and at J to 5 bases, leaving 10 bases not matched to a gene. This CDR3 is built from 17 residues. Germline CDR1 LNHDA, CDR2 SQIVND (reference sequence). Here the CDR3 DNA reads TGTGCCAGTAGTATCTCTAGCGGGAGTTTGGGGCACAATGAGCAGTTCTTC. Translating gives CASSISSGSLGHNEQFF.

This clone was seen only a few times. The gene calls are TRBV30 and TRBJ1-1; D remains unclear. The V and J ends lost 7 bases and 1 base respectively, with 13 bases between them. CDR3 length: 13 residues. CDR1 and CDR2 (germline): GTSNPN, SVGIG (reference sequence). CDR3 protein: CASGPRENTEAFF. The CDR3 nucleotides read TGTGCCTCCGGACCCCGGGAGAACACTGAAGCTTTCTTT.

The gene calls are TRBV6-5 and TRBJ1-1; D is ambiguous. This CDR3 contains 15 residues. The germline V gene encodes CDR1 MNHEY and CDR2 SVGAGI. Trimming removed 5 bases at V and 2 bases at J, with 15 bases between. This chain's CDR3 is CASSDLNGPNTEAFF. CDR3 bases: TGTGCCAGCAGTGACTTAAACGGGCCCAACACTGAAGCTTTCTTT.

The rearrangement links TRBV30 to TRBJ1-1; no reliable D call. V was trimmed by 5 bases and J by 1 base, leaving 8 bases between them. Germline V gene sequence: CDR1 GTSNPN, CDR2 SVGIG (reference sequence). The CDR3 covers 12 residues. CDR3 in DNA: TGTGCCTGGCATACAGCGAACACTGAAGCTTTCTTT. This translates into CAWHTANTEAFF. The variable domain in full, with the rest retrieved from reference TRBV30 and TRBJ1-1, is SQTIHQWPATLVQPVGSPLSLECTVEGTSNPNLYWYRQAAGRGLQLLFYSVGIGQISSEVPQNLSASRPQDRQFILSSKKLLLSDSGFYLCAWHTANTEAFFGQGTRLTVV.

The chain combines TRBV19 with TRBJ1-2, with D perhaps TRBD1 (6 bases). Germline CDR1 LNHDA, CDR2 SQIVND (reference sequence). The germline V and J ends were trimmed by 8 bases and 7 bases, with 17 bases remaining between them. CDR3 length: 13 residues. CDR3 region: CASFPQGGGGYTF. The CDR3 DNA follows: TGTGCCAGTTTTCCACAGGGAGGCGGTGGCTACACCTTC.

This clone has just a few counts. This sequence joins TRBV11-3 and TRBJ2-2; D not certain. From germline, CDR1 is SGHNT and CDR2 YENEEA. V was trimmed by 5 bases and J by 4 bases, leaving 5 bases between them. The CDR3 is 12 residues long. The CDR3 sequence is CASSRLTGELFF. The CDR3 region has the DNA TGTGCCAGCAGCCGACTCACCGGGGAGCTGTTTTTT.

V gene TRBV29-1 combines with J gene TRBJ2-3; a possible D gene is TRBD2 (6 bases). V dropped 4 bases and J dropped 2 bases, with 7 bases sitting between them. The CDR3 has 12 amino acids. The germline CDR1 and CDR2 sequences are SQVTM and ANQGSEA. The CDR3 protein is CSVGGATDTQYF. In DNA form, the CDR3 reads TGCAGCGTTGGCGGGGCCACAGATACGCAGTATTTT.

This rearrangement joins TRBV29-1 to TRBJ2-3; 8 nucleotides agree with TRBD2. Germline-derived CDR1 and CDR2 are SQVTM and ANQGSEA. V shed 4 bases, J shed 3 bases, and the junction held 15 bases outside the gene matches. This CDR3 region has 17 residues. CDR3 loop: CSVVYMGLVRETDTQYF. The CDR3 bases are TGCAGCGTTGTTTACATGGGACTAGTAAGGGAGACAGATACGCAGTATTTT.

V and J are TRBV7-6 and TRBJ1-5; weak D call: TRBD1 (6 bases). Deletions cut 0 bases from V and 4 bases from J, with 10 bases between. The CDR3 length is 15 residues. Germline assignment: CDR1 SGHVS and CDR2 FNYEAQ. CDR3 protein: CASSLASGQNQPQHF. Here the CDR3 DNA reads TGTGCCAGCAGCTTAGCGTCCGGACAGAATCAGCCCCAGCATTTT.

This chain uses TRBV7-8 with TRBJ2-7; D not resolved. With 6 bases removed from V and 6 bases from J, the gap between germline ends came to 18 bases. Germline CDR1 SGHVS, CDR2 FQNEAQ. The CDR3 sequence is 14 residues long. CDR3 sequence (DNA): TGTGCCAGCAGTTTTACCGGGCTCAGGACCGAGCAGTACTTC. Translated, it gives CASSFTGLRTEQYF. Supplemented by reference TRBV7-8 and TRBJ2-7, the full variable domain reads GAGVSQSPRYKVAKRGQDVALRCDPISGHVSLFWYQQALGQGPEFLTYFQNEAQLDKSGLPSDRFFAERPEGSVSTLKIQRTQQEDSAVYLCASSFTGLRTEQYFGPGTRLTVT.

V is TRBV15 and J is TRBJ1-3, with 7 bases lining up with TRBD1. J was trimmed by 2 bases and V by 0 bases; bases with no gene match: 4. The germline V gene has CDR1 LNHNV and CDR2 YYDKDF (reference sequence). The CDR3 is 16 amino acids. CDR3 in amino acids: CATSRDNRGPGNTIYF. CDR3 in DNA: TGTGCCACCAGCAGAGATAACAGGGGCCCTGGAAACACCATATATTTT.

V usage is TRBV6-5 and J usage is TRBJ1-1, with 9 bases fitting TRBD1. The CDR3 extends over 15 amino acids. The V and J ends lost 6 bases and 5 bases, in that order; junction bases with no gene match: 10. Germline V lookup: CDR1 MNHEY, CDR2 SVGAGI. Here the CDR3 DNA reads TGTGCCAGCAGCACCTGGGGACAGGGAGTTACTGAAGCTTTCTTT. Translation gives CASSTWGQGVTEAFF.

The rearrangement joins TRBV5-1 to TRBJ2-5; D might be TRBD1 (6 bases). V lost 0 bases and J lost 4, with 10 bases in between. Germline CDR1 is SGHRS and CDR2 is YFSETQ. This CDR3 contains 14 residues. CDR3: CASSLAWTAETQYF. CDR3 DNA sequence: TGCGCCAGCAGCTTGGCTTGGACAGCAGAGACCCAGTACTTC.

V and J are TRBV30 and TRBJ1-5, with no clear D. The germline gives CDR1 GTSNPN, CDR2 SVGIG (reference sequence). There are 12 residues in the CDR3. V lost 5 bases to trimming and J lost 4 bases, with 9 bases between them. CDR3 residues: CAWSNLNQPQHF. In DNA form, the CDR3 reads TGTGCCTGGTCTAATTTAAATCAGCCCCAGCATTTT.

The chain uses TRBV6-6 and TRBJ1-1; D remains ambiguous. Trimming pared 5 bases from V and 1 base from J, leaving 8 bases between. This CDR3 contains 13 residues. Germline V gene sequence: CDR1 MNHNY, CDR2 SVGAGI (reference sequence). For the CDR3, the DNA is TGTGCCAGCAGTCGAGTGTCGAACACTGAAGCTTTCTTT. Translation gives CASSRVSNTEAFF.

This chain links TRBV30 with TRBJ1-4; D call uncertain. CDR3 length: 11 amino acids. V lost 2 bases, J lost 8 bases, and 6 bases lay in between. Germline CDR1 reads GTSNPN; CDR2 reads SVGIG (reference sequence). Here the CDR3 DNA reads TGTGCCTGGAGTATGGGGGAAAAACTGTTTTTT. It specifies CAWSMGEKLFF. The full variable domain, rest sourced from reference TRBV30 and TRBJ1-4, is SQTIHQWPATLVQPVGSPLSLECTVEGTSNPNLYWYRQAAGRGLQLLFYSVGIGQISSEVPQNLSASRPQDRQFILSSKKLLLSDSGFYLCAWSMGEKLFFGSGTQLSVL.

The CDR3 DNA is TGCGCCAGCATGGAAGGGGTCACCGGGGAGCTGTTTTTT. Translated: CASMEGVTGELFF. The V gene is TRBV5-1, the J gene TRBJ2-2, with D maybe TRBD1 (5 bases). The germline V gene encodes CDR1 SGHRS and CDR2 YFSETQ. The CDR3 totals 13 residues. The V end was cut by 6 bases, the J end by 4 bases, with 10 bases between.

J is TRBJ1-1 and V is TRBV6-6, with D uncertain. CDR3 size: 12 residues. Trimming pared 8 bases from V and 1 base from J, leaving 8 bases between. Looked up from germline, CDR1 is MNHNY and CDR2 is SVGAGI (reference sequence). The CDR3 bases are TGTGCCAGCTCGCAAGGGAACACTGAAGCTTTCTTT. It encodes CASSQGNTEAFF.

The J gene is TRBJ2-5, the V gene TRBV11-2; tentatively, D is TRBD2 (5 bases). V was trimmed by 3 bases and J by 2 bases, leaving 10 bases between them. Germline-derived CDR1 and CDR2 are SGHAT and FQNNGV. This CDR3 spans 14 amino acids. Written as DNA, the CDR3 is TGTGCCAGCAGCTTTGAAGCGGAACAAGAGACCCAGTACTTC. Its translation: CASSFEAEQETQYF.